This TCR beta chain appears in the sequencing data of a study of T cells after posttransplantation cyclophosphamide. Notes on the study in general: Recipient CMV seropositivity and CMV reactivation strongly tracked TRB clonality. Tissue-infiltrating T cells from skin or gut overlapped little with blood T cells. Later post-transplant blood repertoires were often dominated by donor CD8+ memory clones.

To note about this clone: Its antigen is undetermined.

Method: immunoSEQ multiplex PCR; TCRdb's copy keeps in-frame clones and lacks some. The sample carries roughly 20,000 clones, 95% to 98% recorded once. The naive gate required viable CD3+CD4+ or CD3+CD8+ cells with CCR7+CD45RA+CD45RO-CD95-CD27+CD28+ phenotype. This related bone marrow graft donor gave peripheral blood on the day of marrow donation. The specimen sequenced was naive CD4+ T cells sorted from PBMCs. This TCR derives from a man aged 40-49 years in good health, CMV-negative, and a related stem cell transplant donor.

As DNA, the CDR3 is TGTGCCAGCGGGAGGGGCGGGAGGCGGACTAGCTCCTACCCCTACGAGCAGTACTTC. Translated, it gives CASGRGGRRTSSYPYEQYF. This chain links TRBV27 with TRBJ2-7; TRBD2 matches at 8 bases. The junction had 23 bases not matched to a gene; V was cut back by 8 bases and J by 2 bases. This CDR3 has 19 residues. CDR1 is MNHEY, CDR2 SMNVEV, per germline (reference sequence).